One sample yielded the 8 T cell receptor beta chains listed below, sequenced in a study of cytomegalovirus exposure and HLA in healthy donors. Here immunoSEQ multiplex PCR was the method, and the copy in TCRdb shows in-frame clones only, minus some. This sample has 200,000 to 300,000 clones, with about 90% found just once. The sample taken for sequencing was PBMCs. The receptor set was obtained from a man younger than 35 in good health and CMV-seropositive.

The rearrangement uses TRBV7-2 and TRBJ2-3, with D tentatively TRBD1 (6 bases). V lost 3 bases and J lost 7, with 8 bases in between. Germline V gives CDR1 SGHTA, CDR2 FQGNSA. CDR3 size: 12 residues. The CDR3 reads CASSFWGHTQYF. Written as DNA, the CDR3 is TGTGCCAGCAGCTTCTGGGGGCATACGCAGTATTTT. Full variable domain (outside the CDR3, taken from reference TRBV7-2 and TRBJ2-3): GAGVSQSPSNKVTEKGKDVELRCDPISGHTALYWYRQSLGQGLEFLIYFQGNSAPDKSGLPSDRFSAERTGGSVSTLTIQRTQQEDSAVYLCASSFWGHTQYFGPGTRLTVL.

This chain links TRBV19 with TRBJ1-2; D possibly corresponds to TRBD1 (6 bases). CDR1 LNHDA and CDR2 SQIVND come from the germline V gene (reference sequence). The CDR3 covers 13 residues. Trimming shortened V by 4 bases and J by 4 bases, and 10 bases separated the two germline ends. The CDR3 coding sequence is TGTGCCAGTAGTACGTGGGACACCTATGGCTACACCTTC. Translated: CASSTWDTYGYTF.

This rearrangement joins TRBV11-2 to TRBJ2-5; D is unclear. The CDR3 totals 15 residues. V lost 5 bases and J 7 bases, leaving 20 bases between the germline ends. Germline V CDR1 and CDR2: SGHAT, FQNNGV. The DNA of the CDR3 is TGTGCCAGCAGCCCCACGGGCCTCGGTGGAGTGACCCAGTACTTC. Its protein product is CASSPTGLGGVTQYF.

V is TRBV4-2 and J is TRBJ1-2; 7 bases are shared with TRBD1. The CDR3 has 15 amino acids. The germline gives CDR1 LGHNA, CDR2 YNFKEQ. Trimming at V came to 0 bases and at J to 2 bases, leaving 3 bases not matched to a gene. Here the CDR3 DNA reads TGTGCCAGCAGCCAAGAGACGACAGGGAACTATGGCTACACCTTC. It translates to CASSQETTGNYGYTF.

The genes are TRBV5-6 and TRBJ2-1; D remains ambiguous. V gave up 0 bases and J gave up 0 bases, with 7 bases separating them. Germline values: CDR1 SGHDT, CDR2 YYEEEE. The CDR3 consists of 15 residues. DNA for the CDR3: TGTGCCAGCAGCTTGGTCAGGACCTCCTACAATGAGCAGTTCTTC. Its protein product is CASSLVRTSYNEQFF.

The chain carries TRBV7-8 and TRBJ2-1; 7 positions agree with TRBD1. V dropped 5 bases and J dropped 8; count of bases not matched to a gene: 15. Looked up from germline, CDR1 is SGHVS and CDR2 is FQNEAQ. CDR3 length: 16 residues. CDR3 amino acids: CASSRHNRGPSHEQFF. In DNA, the CDR3 is TGTGCCAGCAGCCGTCATAACAGGGGACCCTCACATGAGCAGTTCTTC.

The chain couples TRBV5-1 to TRBJ1-2; D is possibly TRBD1 (5 bases). The CDR3 length is 16 residues. Trimming took 4 bases from V and 5 from J, leaving 21 bases between them. Germline CDR1 reads SGHRS; CDR2 reads YFSETQ. The CDR3 nucleotides are TGCGCCAGCAGCCCCGGGACGCCAGCAGGAATATATGGCTACACCTTC. Protein product: CASSPGTPAGIYGYTF.

This chain connects TRBV2 to TRBJ1-3; D is unresolved. Trimming removed 4 bases at V and 1 base at J, with 8 bases between. Germline V gene data show CDR1 as SNHLY and CDR2 as FYNNEI. The CDR3 has 14 residues. This CDR3 is CASSGMGSGNTIYF. DNA of the CDR3: TGTGCCAGCAGTGGGATGGGATCTGGAAACACCATATATTTT. Complete variable domain (other parts from reference TRBV2 and TRBJ1-3): EPEVTQTPSHQVTQMGQEVILRCVPISNHLYFYWYRQILGQKVEFLVSFYNNEISEKSEIFDDQFSVERPDGSNFTLKIRSTKLEDSAMYFCASSGMGSGNTIYFGEGSWLTVV.